This T cell receptor (beta chain) was retrieved from a study of CD8 T cells in ankylosing spondylitis. General observations from the study: Disease-linked clones reportedly concentrated significantly in matched ankylosing spondylitis synovial fluid. Prior work had noted some motif variants in reactive arthritis blood and synovial fluid. Peripheral blood samples showed relatively rare disease-linked clones, and these clones were CD8+.

The V gene lost 5 bases and the J gene lost 7 bases, with 15 bases spanning the gap. This CDR3 spans 13 amino acids. Germline V lookup: CDR1 SGHTA, CDR2 FQGNSA. Concerning this clonotype: Its antigen is not identified.

Quantitative 5'-RACE with molecular barcodes generated TCR beta libraries. TCRdb fed the 5' RACE reads into MiXCR, producing one record per CDR3 protein. Seen here are about 360,000 distinct CDR3 sequences, about 20% observed once, and the top ten hold around 14%. Sequencing was performed on blood, either unsorted or a sorted T cell fraction (not recorded which). This chain connects TRBV7-2 to TRBJ2-7, with D uncertain. This receptor was taken from a male donor with ankylosing spondylitis or in good health (not recorded which). The CDR3 sequence is CASSLLPSPEQYF. The DNA of the CDR3 is TGTGCCAGCAGCCTTTTACCCTCCCCGGAGCAGTACTTC.